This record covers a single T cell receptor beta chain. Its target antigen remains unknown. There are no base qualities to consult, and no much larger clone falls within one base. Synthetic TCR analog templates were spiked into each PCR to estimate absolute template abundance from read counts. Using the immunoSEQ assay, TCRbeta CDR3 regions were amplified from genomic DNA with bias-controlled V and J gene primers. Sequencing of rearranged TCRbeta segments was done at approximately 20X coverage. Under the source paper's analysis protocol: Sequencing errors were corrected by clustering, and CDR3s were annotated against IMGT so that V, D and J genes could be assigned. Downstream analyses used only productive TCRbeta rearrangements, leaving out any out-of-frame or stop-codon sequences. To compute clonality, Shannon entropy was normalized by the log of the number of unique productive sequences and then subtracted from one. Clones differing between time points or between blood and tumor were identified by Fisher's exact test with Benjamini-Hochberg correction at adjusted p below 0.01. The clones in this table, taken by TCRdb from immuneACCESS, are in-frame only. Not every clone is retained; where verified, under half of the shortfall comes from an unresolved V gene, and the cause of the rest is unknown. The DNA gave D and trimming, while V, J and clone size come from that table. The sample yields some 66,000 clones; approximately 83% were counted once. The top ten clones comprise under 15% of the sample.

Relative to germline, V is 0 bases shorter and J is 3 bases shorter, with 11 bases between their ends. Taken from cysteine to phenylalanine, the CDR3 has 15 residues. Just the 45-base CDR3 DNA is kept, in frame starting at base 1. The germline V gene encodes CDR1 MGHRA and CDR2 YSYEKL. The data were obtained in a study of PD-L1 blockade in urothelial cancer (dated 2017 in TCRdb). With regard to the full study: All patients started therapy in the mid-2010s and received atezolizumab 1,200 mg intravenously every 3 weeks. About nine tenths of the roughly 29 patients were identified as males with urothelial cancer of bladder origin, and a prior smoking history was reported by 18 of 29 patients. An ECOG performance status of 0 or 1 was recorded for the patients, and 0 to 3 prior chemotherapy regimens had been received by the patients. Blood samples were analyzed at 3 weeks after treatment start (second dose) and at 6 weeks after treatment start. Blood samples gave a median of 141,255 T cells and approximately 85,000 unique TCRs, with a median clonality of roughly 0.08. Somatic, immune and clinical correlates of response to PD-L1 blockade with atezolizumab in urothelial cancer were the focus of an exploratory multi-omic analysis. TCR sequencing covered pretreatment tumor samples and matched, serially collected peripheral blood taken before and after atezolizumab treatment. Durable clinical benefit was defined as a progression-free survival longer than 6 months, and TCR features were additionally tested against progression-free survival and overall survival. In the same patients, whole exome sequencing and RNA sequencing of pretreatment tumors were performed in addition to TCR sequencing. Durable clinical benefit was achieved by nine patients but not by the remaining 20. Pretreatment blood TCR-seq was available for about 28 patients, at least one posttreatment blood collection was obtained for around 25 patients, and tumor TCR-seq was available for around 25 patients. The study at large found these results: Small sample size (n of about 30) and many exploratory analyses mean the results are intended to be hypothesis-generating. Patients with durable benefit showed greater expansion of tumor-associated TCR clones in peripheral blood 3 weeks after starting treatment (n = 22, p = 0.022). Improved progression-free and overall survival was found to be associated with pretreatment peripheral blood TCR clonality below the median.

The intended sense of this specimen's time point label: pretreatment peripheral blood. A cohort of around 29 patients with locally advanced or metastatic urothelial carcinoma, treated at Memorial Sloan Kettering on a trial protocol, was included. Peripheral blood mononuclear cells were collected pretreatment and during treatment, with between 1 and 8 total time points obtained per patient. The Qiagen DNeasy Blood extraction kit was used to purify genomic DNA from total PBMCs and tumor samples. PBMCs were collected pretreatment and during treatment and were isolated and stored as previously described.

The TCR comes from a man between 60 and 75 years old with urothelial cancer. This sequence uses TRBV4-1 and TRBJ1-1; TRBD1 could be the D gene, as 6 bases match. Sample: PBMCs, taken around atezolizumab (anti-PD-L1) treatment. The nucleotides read TGCGCCAGCAGCCAAGATGTGGCAGGGGACACTGAAGCTTTCTTT. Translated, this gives CASSQDVAGDTEAFF.